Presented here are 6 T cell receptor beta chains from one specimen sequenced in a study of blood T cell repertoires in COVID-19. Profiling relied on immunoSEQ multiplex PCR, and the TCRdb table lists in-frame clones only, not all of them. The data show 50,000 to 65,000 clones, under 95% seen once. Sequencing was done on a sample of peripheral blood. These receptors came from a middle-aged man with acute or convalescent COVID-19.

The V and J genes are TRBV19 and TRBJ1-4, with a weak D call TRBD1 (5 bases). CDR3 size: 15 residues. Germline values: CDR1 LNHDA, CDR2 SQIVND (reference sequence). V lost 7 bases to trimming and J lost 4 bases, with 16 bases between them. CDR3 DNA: TGTGCCAGTACCTCTCGTCGGGGGGATAATGAAAAACTGTTTTTT. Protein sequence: CASTSRRGDNEKLFF.

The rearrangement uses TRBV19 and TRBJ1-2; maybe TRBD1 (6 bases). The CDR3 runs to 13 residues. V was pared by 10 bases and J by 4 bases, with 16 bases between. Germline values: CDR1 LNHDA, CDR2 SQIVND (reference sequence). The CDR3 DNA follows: TGTGCCATAGGGAGAGGGGGAAGCTATGGCTACACCTTC. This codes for CAIGRGGSYGYTF.

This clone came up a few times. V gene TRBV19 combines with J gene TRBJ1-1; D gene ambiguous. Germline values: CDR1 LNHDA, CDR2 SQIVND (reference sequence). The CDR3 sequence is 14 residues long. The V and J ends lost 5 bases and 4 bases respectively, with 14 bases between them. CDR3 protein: CASSPEGKGTEAFF. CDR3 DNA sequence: TGTGCCAGTAGTCCCGAGGGAAAGGGCACTGAAGCTTTCTTT. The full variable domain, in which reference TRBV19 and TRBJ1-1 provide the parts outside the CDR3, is DGGITQSPKYLFRKEGQNVTLSCEQNLNHDAMYWYRQDPGQGLRLIYYSQIVNDFQKGDIAEGYSVSREKKESFPLTVTSAQKNPTAFYLCASSPEGKGTEAFFGQGTRLTVV.

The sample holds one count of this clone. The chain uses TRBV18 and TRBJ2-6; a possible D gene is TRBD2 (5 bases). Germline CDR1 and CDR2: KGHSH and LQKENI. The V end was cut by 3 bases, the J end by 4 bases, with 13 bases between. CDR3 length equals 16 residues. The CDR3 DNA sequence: TGTGCCAGCTCACCCCAAGGAGGTGCCGGGGCCAACGTCCTGACTTTC. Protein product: CASSPQGGAGANVLTF.

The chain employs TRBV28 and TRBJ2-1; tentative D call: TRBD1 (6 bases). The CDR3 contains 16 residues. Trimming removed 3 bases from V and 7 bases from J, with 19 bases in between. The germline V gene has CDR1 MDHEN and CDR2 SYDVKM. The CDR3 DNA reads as TGTGCCAGCAGTTTTCAACAGGTTGGACAGACGAATGAGCAGTTCTTC. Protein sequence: CASSFQQVGQTNEQFF.

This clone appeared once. The CDR3 region has the DNA TGTGCCAGTAGTACCGGGACAGGGGCGTTCAATGAGCAGTTCTTC. It translates to CASSTGTGAFNEQFF. The V gene is TRBV19, the J gene TRBJ2-1, with 10 nucleotides matching TRBD1. Germline CDR1 LNHDA, CDR2 SQIVND (reference sequence). The CDR3 spans 15 residues. The trim removed 4 bases at V and 6 bases at J, leaving 6 bases unmatched. The whole variable domain, filled in from reference TRBV19 and TRBJ2-1, reads DGGITQSPKYLFRKEGQNVTLSCEQNLNHDAMYWYRQDPGQGLRLIYYSQIVNDFQKGDIAEGYSVSREKKESFPLTVTSAQKNPTAFYLCASSTGTGAFNEQFFGPGTRLTVL.